Following are 5 T cell receptor beta chains from one sample sequenced in a study of blood T cell repertoires in COVID-19. Libraries were prepared by immunoSEQ multiplex PCR; TCRdb keeps only in-frame clonotypes and omits some of them. The sample records 95,000 to 150,000 clones, 71% being singletons. Sequencing was carried out using peripheral blood. The receptors were sampled from a human donor with acute or convalescent COVID-19. The donor label of this sample is uncertain.

This clone was observed at least ten times. The sample contains more than one DNA sequence encoding this CDR3. The chain uses TRBV29-1 and TRBJ2-7; possible D gene TRBD1, 5 bases. This CDR3 has 14 residues. Germline CDR1 is SQVTM and CDR2 is ANQGSEA. V lost 6 bases and J 0 bases, leaving 15 bases between the germline ends. The CDR3 region has the DNA TGCAGCGTGTCCCAGGGCACGAGCTCCTACGAGCAGTACTTC. Translated: CSVSQGTSSYEQYF.

This clone was seen once. This sequence joins TRBV11-2 and TRBJ1-5; D not resolved. The CDR3 is 15 amino acids. Germline V gene sequence: CDR1 SGHAT, CDR2 FQNNGV. V lost 3 bases and J lost 3, with 12 bases in between. This CDR3 reads CASSLNSGPNQPQHF. Here the CDR3 DNA reads TGTGCCAGCAGCTTGAACAGCGGGCCCAATCAGCCCCAGCATTTT.

This clone has only a few counts. The J gene is TRBJ1-5, the V gene TRBV7-9, with TRBD1 identical over 9 bases. This CDR3 contains 19 residues. V was clipped by 5 bases and J by 4 bases; unmatched bases: 18. Per the germline V gene, CDR1 is SEHNR and CDR2 is FQNEAQ (reference sequence). The CDR3 reads CASSHPPGQGLSNNQPQHF. CDR3 bases: TGTGCCAGCAGCCACCCCCCGGGACAGGGTTTGAGCAATAATCAGCCCCAGCATTTT.

The chain uses TRBV27 and TRBJ1-2, with 7 nucleotides matching TRBD1. Germline V gene sequence: CDR1 MNHEY, CDR2 SMNVEV (reference sequence). After removal of 6 bases from V and 7 bases from J, the junction contained 8 bases not matched to a gene. The length of the CDR3 is 13 residues. The CDR3 coding sequence is TGTGCCAGCAGATCATTAGACAGGGTTGGCTACACCTTC. Its translation: CASRSLDRVGYTF.

J is TRBJ2-5 and V is TRBV6-2 or TRBV6-3; TRBD2 matches at 12 bases. Trimming took 6 bases from V and 4 from J; bases not matched to a gene: 3. CDR1 and CDR2 (germline): MNHEY, SVGEGT. CDR3 length: 14 amino acids. Here the CDR3 reads CASSQLAGGETQYF. In DNA, the CDR3 is TGTGCCAGCAGCCAACTAGCGGGGGGAGAGACCCAGTACTTC.